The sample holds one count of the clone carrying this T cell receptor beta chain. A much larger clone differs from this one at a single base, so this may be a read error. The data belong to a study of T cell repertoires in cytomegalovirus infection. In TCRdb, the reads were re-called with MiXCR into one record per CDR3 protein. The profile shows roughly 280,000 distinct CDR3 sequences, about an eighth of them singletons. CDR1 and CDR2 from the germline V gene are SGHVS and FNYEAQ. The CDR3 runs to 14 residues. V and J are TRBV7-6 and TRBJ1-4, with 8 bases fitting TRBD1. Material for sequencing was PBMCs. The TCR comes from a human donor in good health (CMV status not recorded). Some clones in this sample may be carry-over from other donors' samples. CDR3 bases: TGTACCAGCAGCATCGGACAGGGAACTGAAAAACTGTTTTTT. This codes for CTSSIGQGTEKLFF.